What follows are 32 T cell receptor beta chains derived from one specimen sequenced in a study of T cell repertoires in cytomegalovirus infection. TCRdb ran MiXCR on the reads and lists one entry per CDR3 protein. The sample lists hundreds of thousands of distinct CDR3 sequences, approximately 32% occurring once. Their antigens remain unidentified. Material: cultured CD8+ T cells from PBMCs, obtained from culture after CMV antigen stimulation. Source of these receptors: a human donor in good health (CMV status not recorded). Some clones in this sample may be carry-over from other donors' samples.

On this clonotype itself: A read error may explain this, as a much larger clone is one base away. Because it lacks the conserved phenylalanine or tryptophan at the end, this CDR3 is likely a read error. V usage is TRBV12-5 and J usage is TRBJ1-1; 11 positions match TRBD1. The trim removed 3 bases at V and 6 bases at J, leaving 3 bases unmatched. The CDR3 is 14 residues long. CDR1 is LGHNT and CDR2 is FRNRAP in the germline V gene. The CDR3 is CASGFGQGASEAFL. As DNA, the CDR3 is TGTGCTAGTGGTTTCGGACAGGGGGCATCTGAAGCTTTCTTG.

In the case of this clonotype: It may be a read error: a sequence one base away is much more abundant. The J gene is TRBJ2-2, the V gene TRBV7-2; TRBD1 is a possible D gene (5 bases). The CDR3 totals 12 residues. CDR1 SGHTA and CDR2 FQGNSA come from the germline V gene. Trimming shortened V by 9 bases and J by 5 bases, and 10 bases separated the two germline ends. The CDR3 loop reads CARQGETGELFF. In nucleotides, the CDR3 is TGTGCCAGACAAGGGGAAACCGGGGAGCTGTTTTTT.

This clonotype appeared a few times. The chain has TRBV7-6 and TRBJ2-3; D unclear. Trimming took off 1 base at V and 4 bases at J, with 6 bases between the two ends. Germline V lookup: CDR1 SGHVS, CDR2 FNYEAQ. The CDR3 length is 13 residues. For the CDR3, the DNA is TGTGCCAGCAGCTTAGAGGCGTCAGATACGCAGTATTTT. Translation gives CASSLEASDTQYF. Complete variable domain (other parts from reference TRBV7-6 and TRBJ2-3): GAGVSQSPRYKVTKRGQDVALRCDPISGHVSLYWYRQALGQGPEFLTYFNYEAQQDKSGLPNDRFSAERPEGSISTLTIQRTEQRDSAMYRCASSLEASDTQYFGPGTRLTVL.

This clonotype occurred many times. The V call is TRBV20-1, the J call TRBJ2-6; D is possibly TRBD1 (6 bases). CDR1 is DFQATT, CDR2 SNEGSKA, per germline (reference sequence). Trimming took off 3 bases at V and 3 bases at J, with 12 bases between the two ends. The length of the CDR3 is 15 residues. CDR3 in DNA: TGCAGTGCTAGGAAACAGGGTAGTGGGGCCAACGTCCTGACTTTC. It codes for CSARKQGSGANVLTF.

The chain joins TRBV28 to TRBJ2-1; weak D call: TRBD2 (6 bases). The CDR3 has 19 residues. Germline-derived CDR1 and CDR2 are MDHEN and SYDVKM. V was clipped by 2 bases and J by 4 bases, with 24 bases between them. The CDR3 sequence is CASSLRESLSVEGYNEQFF. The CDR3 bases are TGTGCCAGCAGTTTAAGGGAGTCCCTCTCGGTGGAGGGTTACAATGAGCAGTTCTTC.

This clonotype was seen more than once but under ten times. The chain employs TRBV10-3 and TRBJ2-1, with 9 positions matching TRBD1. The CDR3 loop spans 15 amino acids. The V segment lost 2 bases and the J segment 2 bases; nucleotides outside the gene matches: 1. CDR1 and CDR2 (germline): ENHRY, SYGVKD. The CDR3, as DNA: TGTGCCATCAGTGAGGGGACAGGGACCTACAATGAGCAGTTCTTC. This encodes CAISEGTGTYNEQFF.

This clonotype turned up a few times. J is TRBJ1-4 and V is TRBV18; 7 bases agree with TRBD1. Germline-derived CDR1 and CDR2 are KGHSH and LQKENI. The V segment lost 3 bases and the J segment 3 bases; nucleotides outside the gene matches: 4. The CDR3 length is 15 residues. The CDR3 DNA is TGTGCCAGCTCACCCCGGGACAGATCTAATGAAAAACTGTTTTTT. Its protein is CASSPRDRSNEKLFF.

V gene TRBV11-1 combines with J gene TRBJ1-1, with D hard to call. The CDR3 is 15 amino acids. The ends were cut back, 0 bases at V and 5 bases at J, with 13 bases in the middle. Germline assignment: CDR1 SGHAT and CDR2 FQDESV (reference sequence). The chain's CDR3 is CASSLAKRYGTEAFF. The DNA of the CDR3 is TGTGCCAGCAGCTTAGCGAAGCGGTACGGAACTGAAGCTTTCTTT.

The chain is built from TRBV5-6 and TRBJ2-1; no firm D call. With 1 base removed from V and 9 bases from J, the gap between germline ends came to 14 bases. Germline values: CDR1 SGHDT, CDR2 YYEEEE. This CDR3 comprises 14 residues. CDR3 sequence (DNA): TGTGCCAGCAGCTTGAGGCGAGTGAGAGGTGAGCAGTTCTTC. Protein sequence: CASSLRRVRGEQFF.

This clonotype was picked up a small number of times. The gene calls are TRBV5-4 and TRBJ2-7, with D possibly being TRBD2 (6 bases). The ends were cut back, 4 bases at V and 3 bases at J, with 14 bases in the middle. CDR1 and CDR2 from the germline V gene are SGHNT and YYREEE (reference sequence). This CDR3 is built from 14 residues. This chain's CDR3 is CASSPVEGLYEQYF. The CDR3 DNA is TGTGCCAGCAGCCCCGTGGAGGGTCTCTACGAGCAGTACTTC.

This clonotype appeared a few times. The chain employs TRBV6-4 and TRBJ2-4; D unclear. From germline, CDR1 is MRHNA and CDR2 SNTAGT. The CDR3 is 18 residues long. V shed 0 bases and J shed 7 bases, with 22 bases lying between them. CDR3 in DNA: TGTGCCAGCAGTGACTCGACTCGCCAGGAGCACGTCTGGAACATTCAGTACTTC. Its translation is CASSDSTRQEHVWNIQYF.

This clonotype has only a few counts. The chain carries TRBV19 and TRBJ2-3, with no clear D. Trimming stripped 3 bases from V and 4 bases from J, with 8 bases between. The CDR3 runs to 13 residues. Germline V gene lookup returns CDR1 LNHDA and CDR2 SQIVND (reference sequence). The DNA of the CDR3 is TGTGCCAGTAGTATGTATGAAGCAGATACGCAGTATTTT. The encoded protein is CASSMYEADTQYF.

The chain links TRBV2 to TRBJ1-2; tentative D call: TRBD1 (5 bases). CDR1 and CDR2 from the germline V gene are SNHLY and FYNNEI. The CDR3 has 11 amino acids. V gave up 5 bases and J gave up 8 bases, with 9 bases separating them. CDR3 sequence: CASSSRVGYTF. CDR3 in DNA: TGTGCCAGCAGTTCCAGGGTCGGCTACACCTTC.

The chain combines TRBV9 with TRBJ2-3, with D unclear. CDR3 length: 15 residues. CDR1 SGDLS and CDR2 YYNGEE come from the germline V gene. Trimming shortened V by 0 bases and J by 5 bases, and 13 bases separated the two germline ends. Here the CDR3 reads CASSVAGSLGDTQYF. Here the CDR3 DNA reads TGTGCCAGCAGCGTAGCTGGATCCCTCGGAGATACGCAGTATTTT.

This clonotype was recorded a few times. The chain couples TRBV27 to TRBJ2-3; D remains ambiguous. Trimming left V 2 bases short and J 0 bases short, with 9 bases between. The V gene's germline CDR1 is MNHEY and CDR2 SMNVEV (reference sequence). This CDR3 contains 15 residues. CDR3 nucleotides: TGTGCCAGCAGTTTAATAAGACCGAGCACAGATACGCAGTATTTT. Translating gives CASSLIRPSTDTQYF.

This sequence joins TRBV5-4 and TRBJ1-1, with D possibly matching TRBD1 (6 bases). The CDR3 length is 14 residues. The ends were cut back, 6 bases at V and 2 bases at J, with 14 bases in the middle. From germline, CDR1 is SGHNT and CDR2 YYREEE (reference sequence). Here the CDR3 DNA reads TGTGCCAGCATCCGGGACACGCTCAACACTGAAGCTTTCTTT. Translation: CASIRDTLNTEAFF. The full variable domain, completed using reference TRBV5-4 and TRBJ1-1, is ETGVTQSPTHLIKTRGQQVTLRCSSQSGHNTVSWYQQALGQGPQFIFQYYREEENGRGNFPPRFSGLQFPNYSSELNVNALELDDSALYLCASIRDTLNTEAFFGQGTRLTVV.

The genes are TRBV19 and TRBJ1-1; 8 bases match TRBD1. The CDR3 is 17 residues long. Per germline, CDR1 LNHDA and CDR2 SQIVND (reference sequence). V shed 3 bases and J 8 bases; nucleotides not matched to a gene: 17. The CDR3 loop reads CASSMVMTGATHPEAFF. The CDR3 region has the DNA TGTGCCAGTAGTATGGTTATGACAGGGGCTACCCACCCAGAAGCTTTCTTT.

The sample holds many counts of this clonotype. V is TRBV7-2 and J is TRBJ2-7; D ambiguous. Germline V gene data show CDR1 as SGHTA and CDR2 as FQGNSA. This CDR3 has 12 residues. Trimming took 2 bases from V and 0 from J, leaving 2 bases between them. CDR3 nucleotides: TGTGCCAGCAGCTTACCCTCCTACGAGCAGTACGTC. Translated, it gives CASSLPSYEQYV.

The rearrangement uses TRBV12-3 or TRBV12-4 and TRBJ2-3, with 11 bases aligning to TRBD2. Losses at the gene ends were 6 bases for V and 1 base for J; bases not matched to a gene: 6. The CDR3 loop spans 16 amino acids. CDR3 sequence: CASSRVAGGRTDTQYF. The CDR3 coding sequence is TGTGCCAGCAGCCGCGTAGCGGGGGGGCGCACAGATACGCAGTATTTT.

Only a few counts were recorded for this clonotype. CDR3 loop: CASSSTDIWGPGANVLTF. In DNA, the CDR3 is TGCGCCAGCAGCTCCACGGACATATGGGGCCCTGGGGCCAACGTCCTGACTTTC. The chain couples TRBV5-1 to TRBJ2-6; D might be TRBD1 (5 bases). This CDR3 has 18 amino acids. Germline lookup yields CDR1 SGHRS and CDR2 YFSETQ. V was trimmed by 3 bases and J by 2 bases, leaving 18 bases between them.

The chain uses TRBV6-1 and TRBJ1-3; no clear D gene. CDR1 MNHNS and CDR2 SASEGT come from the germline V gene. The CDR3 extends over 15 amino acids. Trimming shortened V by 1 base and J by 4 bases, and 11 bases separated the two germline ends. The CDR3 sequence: CASSEGYGYGNTIYF. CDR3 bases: TGTGCCAGCAGTGAAGGTTACGGGTACGGAAACACCATATATTTT.

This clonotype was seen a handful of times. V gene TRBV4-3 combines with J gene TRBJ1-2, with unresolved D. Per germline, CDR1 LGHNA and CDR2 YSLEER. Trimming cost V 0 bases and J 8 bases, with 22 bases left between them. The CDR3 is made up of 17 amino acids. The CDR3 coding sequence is TGCGCCAGCAGCCAAGATCTTTGGGGTACGCCAATCAGGGGCTACACCTTC. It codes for CASSQDLWGTPIRGYTF.

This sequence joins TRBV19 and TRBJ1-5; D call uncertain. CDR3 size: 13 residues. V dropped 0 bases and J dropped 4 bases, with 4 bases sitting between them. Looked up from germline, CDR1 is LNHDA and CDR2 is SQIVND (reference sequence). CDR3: CASSIEKNQPQHF. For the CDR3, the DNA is TGTGCCAGTAGTATAGAAAAGAATCAGCCCCAGCATTTT.

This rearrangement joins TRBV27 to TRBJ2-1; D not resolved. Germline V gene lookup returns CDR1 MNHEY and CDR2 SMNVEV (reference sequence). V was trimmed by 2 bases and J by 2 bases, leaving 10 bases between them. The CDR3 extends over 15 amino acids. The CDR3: CASSLQPMTYNEQFF. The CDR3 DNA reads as TGTGCCAGCAGTTTACAACCGATGACCTACAATGAGCAGTTCTTC.

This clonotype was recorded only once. The CDR3 DNA is TGTGCCAGCAGCGCCCTCAGGGGTGGCGAGCAGTTCTTC. Translating it yields CASSALRGGEQFF. The chain employs TRBV9 and TRBJ2-1; D might be TRBD1 (6 bases). The germline gives CDR1 SGDLS, CDR2 YYNGEE. This CDR3 is built from 13 residues. V gave up 3 bases and J gave up 10 bases, with 14 bases separating them.

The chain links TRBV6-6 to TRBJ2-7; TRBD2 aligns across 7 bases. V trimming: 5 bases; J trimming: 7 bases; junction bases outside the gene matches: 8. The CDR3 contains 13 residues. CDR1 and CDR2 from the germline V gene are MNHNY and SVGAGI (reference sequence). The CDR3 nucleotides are TGTGCCAGCAGTGAATGGGAGGGCAGGGAGCAGTACTTC. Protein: CASSEWEGREQYF.

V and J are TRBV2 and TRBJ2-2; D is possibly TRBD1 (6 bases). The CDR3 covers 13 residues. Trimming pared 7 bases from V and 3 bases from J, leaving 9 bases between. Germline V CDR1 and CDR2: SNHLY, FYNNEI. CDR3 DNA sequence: TGTGCCAGCACGAGGGGGTACACCGGGGAGCTGTTTTTT. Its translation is CASTRGYTGELFF. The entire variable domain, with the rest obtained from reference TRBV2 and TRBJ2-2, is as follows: EPEVTQTPSHQVTQMGQEVILRCVPISNHLYFYWYRQILGQKVEFLVSFYNNEISEKSEIFDDQFSVERPDGSNFTLKIRSTKLEDSAMYFCASTRGYTGELFFGEGSRLTVL.

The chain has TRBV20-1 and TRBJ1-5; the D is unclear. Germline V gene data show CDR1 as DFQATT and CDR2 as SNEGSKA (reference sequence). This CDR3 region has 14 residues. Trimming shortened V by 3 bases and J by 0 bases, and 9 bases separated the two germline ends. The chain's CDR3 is CSASEEYSNQPQHF. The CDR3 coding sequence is TGCAGTGCTAGCGAGGAGTATAGCAATCAGCCCCAGCATTTT.

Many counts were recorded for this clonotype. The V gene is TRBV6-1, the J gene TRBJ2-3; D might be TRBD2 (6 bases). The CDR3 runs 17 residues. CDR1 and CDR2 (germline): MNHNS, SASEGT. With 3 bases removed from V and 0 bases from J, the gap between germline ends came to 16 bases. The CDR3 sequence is CASSEEGSSVSTDTQYF. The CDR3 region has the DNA TGTGCCAGCAGTGAGGAGGGTAGTAGCGTTAGCACAGATACGCAGTATTTT.

The CDR3 DNA is TGTGCCAGCAGCTGGGGAAGGGCCCGTAATGAGCAGTTCTTC. Amino acids: CASSWGRARNEQFF. This chain joins TRBV13 and TRBJ2-1, with D uncertain. With 4 bases removed from V and 7 bases from J, the gap between germline ends came to 14 bases. CDR1 is PRHDT, CDR2 FYEKMQ, per germline (reference sequence). The CDR3 sequence is 14 residues long.

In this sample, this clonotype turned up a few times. CDR3 residues: CASRGTYQETQYF. The CDR3 region has the DNA TGTGCCAGCAGGGGGACATATCAAGAGACCCAGTACTTC. This chain uses TRBV12-3 or TRBV12-4 with TRBJ2-5; D possibly corresponds to TRBD1 (6 bases). This CDR3 is 13 amino acids long. Trimming took off 6 bases at V and 2 bases at J, with 10 bases between the two ends.

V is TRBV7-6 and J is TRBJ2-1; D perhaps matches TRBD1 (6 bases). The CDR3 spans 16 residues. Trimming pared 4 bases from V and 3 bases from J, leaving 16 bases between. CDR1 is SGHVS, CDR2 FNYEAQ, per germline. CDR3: CASSSSGTLNYNEQFF. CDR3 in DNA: TGTGCCAGCAGCTCCTCCGGGACATTGAACTACAATGAGCAGTTCTTC.